This TCR beta chain is from a study of T cell responses to AZD1222 COVID-19 vaccine. The CDR3 runs to 16 residues. V shed 2 bases and J shed 3 bases, with 14 bases lying between them. In germline, CDR1 is MNHEY, CDR2 SVGAGI. Generated by immunoSEQ multiplex PCR, the TCRdb table keeps only in-frame clones and is missing some. The data hold 110,000 or so clones, with 88% observed a single time. Sample: peripheral blood, taken on day 0 of AZD1222 vaccination. The V call is TRBV6-5, the J call TRBJ1-5; D unresolved. The TCR was taken from an adult in good health. The CDR3: CASSYQSSGDNQPQHF. The DNA for the CDR3 is TGTGCCAGCAGTTACCAGTCTAGCGGTGACAATCAGCCCCAGCATTTT.